This entry describes one T cell receptor beta chain. The entry originates in a study of blood T cell repertoires in COVID-19. The data were produced by immunoSEQ multiplex PCR, yet TCRdb's version contains in-frame clones alone and is incomplete. Of about 270,000 clones listed, roughly 86% are singletons. The specimen sequenced was PBMCs or T cells enriched from blood (not recorded which). The sequence came from a young woman who had recovered from COVID-19.

The DNA for the CDR3 is TGTGCCAGCAGCTCATCCGGGACAATGAACACTGAAGCTTTCTTT. Encoded protein: CASSSSGTMNTEAFF. The chain uses TRBV7-2 and TRBJ1-1; possible D gene TRBD1, 6 bases. The CDR3 runs 15 residues. Germline CDR1 is SGHTA and CDR2 is FQGNSA. The germline V and J ends were trimmed by 4 bases and 0 bases, with 12 bases remaining between them.